The clone carrying this T cell receptor beta chain was seen just once. The antigen remains undetermined. Sequencing was performed with immunoSEQ multiplex PCR; in TCRdb, only in-frame clones are kept and a portion is missing. In the table there are about 26,000 clones, 83% of which are singletons. This sample stems from a study of OX40 agonist ivuxolimab in advanced cancers. On the study more broadly: Patients were dosed with the agonistic anti-OX40 (CD134) antibody ivuxolimab.

Study-wide results and caveats: Dose levels from 0.1 to 3.0 mg/kg saw CD4+ and CD8+ blood T cells expand clonally by week 6.

The V gene's germline CDR1 is SGHVS and CDR2 FNYEAQ. The CDR3 extends over 16 amino acids. J lost 1 base, V lost 2 bases, and 5 bases had no gene match. The TCR was taken from an adult with an advanced solid tumor such as melanoma, head and neck, liver or kidney cancer. This sequence joins TRBV7-6 and TRBJ2-3; 8 bases are a match to TRBD2. Sequences were derived from CD4+ or CD8+ T cells sorted from blood, sampled in a trial of the OX40 agonist ivuxolimab. The CDR3 region has the DNA TGTGCCAGCAGCTTACGGGGGGGCCGAGGCACAGATACGCAGTATTTT. This sequence encodes CASSLRGGRGTDTQYF.